Described below is a single T cell receptor (beta chain) sequence and its context. Its antigen is currently unknown. This specimen comes from a study of cytomegalovirus exposure and HLA in healthy donors. The PCR ran on 60 Vbeta and 13 Jbeta primers. TCRdb keeps only in-frame clones here, not all; method: immunoSEQ multiplex PCR. The sample has 56,000 or so clones. The study's findings and limits: As was reported, the HLA-A and HLA-B alleles of most subjects were accurately predicted from TCR beta sequences. A later analysis associated roughly 15,000 TCR beta sequences with HLA alleles at a 0.05 false discovery rate. Looking again later, the authors saw that most CMV-associated TCR beta chains seemed HLA-restricted. Altogether, 150 or so TCR beta chains were recorded as cytomegalovirus-associated.

The V gene's germline CDR1 is SGHRS and CDR2 YFSETQ. With V trimmed by 0 bases and J by 4 bases, 6 bases remained unmatched. The CDR3 runs 16 residues. This chain joins TRBV5-1 and TRBJ2-4; the match to TRBD1 covers 8 bases. The sequenced sample consisted of PBMCs. This TCR derives from a man between 40 and 49 years old in good health and CMV-seropositive. CDR3 in amino acids: CASSLANQGAKNIQYF. The CDR3 DNA follows: TGCGCCAGCAGCTTGGCAAATCAGGGGGCTAAAAACATTCAGTACTTC.